The entry below gives a single TCR beta chain sequence along with its context. Trimming removed 5 bases at V and 0 bases at J, with 11 bases between. Germline V gives CDR1 SGHTA, CDR2 FQGTGA. The CDR3 extends over 15 amino acids. Measured with immunoSEQ multiplex PCR; TCRdb has only the in-frame clones, and not every one. The table records some 180,000 clones, around 76% of them present only once. The data were obtained in a study of blood T cell repertoires in COVID-19. Study-wide background: Sites across the United States, Italy and Spain contributed samples from acute and convalescent COVID-19.

Specimen: peripheral blood. This chain connects TRBV7-3 to TRBJ1-3; D gene uncertain. The TCR sequence derives from a woman aged 50 to 60 with active or convalescent COVID-19. The CDR3 loop reads CASSPRIASGNTIYF. The CDR3 DNA reads TGTGCCAGCAGCCCGAGAATCGCCTCTGGAAACACCATATATTTT.